These 2 T cell receptor beta chains share one sample of origin, sequenced in a study of T cell clonality in common variable immunodeficiency. Using immunoSEQ multiplex PCR, the repertoire was profiled, and TCRdb retains in-frame clones only, with some absent. The repertoire consists of tens of thousands of clones, none detected only once. The sequencing input was peripheral blood mononuclear cells. Receptors originate from a person between 18 and 75 years old in good health.

Ten or more counts support this clone. The DNA ends 3 residues before the CDR3 does, and the rest of the CDR3 is filled in from the germline J gene. The chain recombines TRBV2 with TRBJ1-1; D possibly corresponds to TRBD1 (6 bases). The CDR3 consists of 13 residues. The germline V gene encodes CDR1 SNHLY and CDR2 FYNNEI. Trimming shortened V by 5 bases and J by 5 bases, and 12 bases separated the two germline ends. The CDR3 bases that were read are TGTGCCAGCAGTAATCCAGGGGAAACTGAA. This codes for CASSNPGETE. The whole CDR3 sequence is CASSNPGETEAFF.

This clone occurred many times. CDR3 region: CASSIGQGQYF. The sequenced part of the CDR3 DNA is TGTGCCAGTAGTATCGGGCAGGGT. The chain recombines TRBV19 with TRBJ2-4; perhaps TRBD1 as D (5 bases). Sequencing ends 3 residues short of the CDR3 end; the germline J gene provides the rest. Germline V gives CDR1 LNHDA, CDR2 SQIVND (reference sequence). This CDR3 contains 11 residues.